The T cell receptor beta chain described here comes from a study of shared T cell receptors in the human thymus. Germline V lookup: CDR1 SGHTA, CDR2 FQGNSA. The ends were cut back, 1 base at V and 0 bases at J, with 7 bases in the middle. This CDR3 is 15 amino acids long. Here immunoSEQ multiplex PCR was the method, and the copy in TCRdb shows in-frame clones only, minus some. The profile covers 700,000 or so clones, with 75% to 90% appearing a single time and roughly 0.01% taken by the ten largest. Another study also made use of these data, one on human thymus T cells. This second study says: Obtained as resections during corrective heart surgery, the thymus tissue was then studied.

The sequenced sample was thymocytes. The rearrangement joins TRBV7-2 to TRBJ1-5; D is possibly TRBD1 (5 bases). The clonotype comes from a girl less than two years old with a congenital heart defect. The DNA for the CDR3 is TGTGCCAGCAGCTTAGAGACAGTTAGCAATCAGCCCCAGCATTTT. Residues: CASSLETVSNQPQHF.